A single sample gave rise to the 22 T cell receptor beta chains below, sequenced in a study of blood T cells in healthy people across ages. A second PCR, run for about 7 to 11 cycles, used a sample-barcoded 5' primer plus a J-beta primer mix. TCRdb reanalysed the 5' RACE reads using MiXCR and keeps one entry per CDR3 protein. The sample consists of 1.2 million to 1.5 million distinct CDR3 sequences, 45% to 70% of them appearing once. Sequencing was carried out using blood. The receptor set was obtained from a young man in good health.

The V call is TRBV14, the J call TRBJ2-7, with D perhaps matching TRBD2 (5 bases). V dropped 3 bases and J dropped 1 base, with 16 bases sitting between them. The CDR3 loop spans 16 amino acids. Germline CDR1 SGHDN, CDR2 FVKESK. In DNA, the CDR3 is TGTGCCAGCAGCCAGATAGACCCGGGGTTGTCCTACGAGCAGTACTTC. Protein: CASSQIDPGLSYEQYF.

This clonotype was recorded a few times. CDR3 protein: CASSFGWEETQYF. DNA for the CDR3: TGCGCCAGCAGCTTTGGTTGGGAAGAGACCCAGTACTTC. This chain links TRBV5-1 with TRBJ2-5, with D uncertain. Germline V CDR1 and CDR2: SGHRS, YFSETQ. V lost 2 bases and J lost 3, with 8 bases in between. This CDR3 is 13 amino acids long.

The chain has TRBV6-6 and TRBJ1-1; D not resolved. The germline V and J ends were trimmed by 8 bases and 2 bases, with 6 bases remaining between them. The CDR3 runs to 11 residues. Germline V gene sequence: CDR1 MNHNY, CDR2 SVGAGI (reference sequence). As DNA, the CDR3 is TGTGCCAGCTTGCTAAACACTGAAGCTTTCTTT. Protein sequence: CASLLNTEAFF.

The chain carries TRBV27 and TRBJ1-2, with D possibly TRBD1 on 5 matching bases. Germline V gene data show CDR1 as MNHEY and CDR2 as SMNVEV (reference sequence). The CDR3 loop spans 14 amino acids. V was trimmed by 4 bases and J by 8 bases, leaving 17 bases between them. The CDR3 region has the DNA TGTGCCAGCAGTTCCGGCGCGCCCGGGGGGGGCTACACCTTC. The encoded protein is CASSSGAPGGGYTF.

This chain uses TRBV20-1 with TRBJ1-1, with D possibly matching TRBD1 (6 bases). V was shortened by 2 bases and J by 11 bases, with 15 bases between the two germline ends. This CDR3 comprises 12 residues. From germline, CDR1 is DFQATT and CDR2 SNEGSKA (reference sequence). DNA of the CDR3: TGCAGTGCTAGAATAGTTCAGGGGCTGGCTTTCTTT. As protein: CSARIVQGLAFF.

The chain couples TRBV6-5 to TRBJ2-4; D gene unclear. The J call may be wrong; the DNA end is better matched by TRBJ2-5. The CDR3 has 13 residues. Germline V gene lookup returns CDR1 MNHEY and CDR2 SVGAGI. The CDR3 protein is CASSYSFAETQYF. The CDR3 nucleotides are TGTGCCAGCAGTTACTCGTTTGCAGAGACCCAGTACTTC.

J is TRBJ1-1 and V is TRBV7-8; D is possibly TRBD1 (6 bases). Germline V lookup: CDR1 SGHVS, CDR2 FQNEAQ. This CDR3 is 15 amino acids long. V dropped 7 bases and J dropped 4 bases, with 19 bases sitting between them. CDR3 residues: CASTPEGGKSTEAFF. The CDR3 DNA follows: TGTGCCAGCACCCCAGAGGGGGGCAAGAGCACTGAAGCTTTCTTT.

Comments on this clonotype: At one end, the junction sequence differs from germline, possibly due to a read error. The CDR3 region is CAGSQAGSTDTQYF. The CDR3 DNA follows: TGTGCCGGCAGCCAAGCCGGGAGCACAGATACGCAGTATTTT. This chain links TRBV3-1 with TRBJ2-3; D gene unclear. This CDR3 contains 14 residues. Looked up from germline, CDR1 is LGHDT and CDR2 is YNNKEL (reference sequence).

The chain carries TRBV6-6 and TRBJ2-1; TRBD2 matches 8 bases. The DNA end is more similar to TRBJ2-7, so the J call may be wrong. Per the germline V gene, CDR1 is MNHNY and CDR2 is SVGAGI (reference sequence). CDR3 length: 15 residues. The CDR3 protein is CASSRSGRWYNEQYF. In nucleotides, the CDR3 is TGTGCCAGCAGTAGGAGCGGGAGATGGTACAATGAGCAGTACTTC.

The CDR3 spells CASSFPLLAAPTGELFF. The CDR3 region has the DNA TGTGCCAGCAGCTTCCCCCTCCTAGCGGCTCCGACCGGGGAGCTGTTTTTT. The chain joins TRBV11-3 to TRBJ2-2; TRBD2 matches at 7 bases. V was clipped by 3 bases and J by 5 bases; unmatched bases: 12. The CDR3 contains 17 residues. Germline V gene lookup returns CDR1 SGHNT and CDR2 YENEEA.

The chain has TRBV4-3 and TRBJ2-1; 10 nucleotides align to TRBD2. CDR1 and CDR2 (germline): LGHNA, YSLEER. This CDR3 comprises 16 residues. V trimming: 3 bases; J trimming: 7 bases; junction bases outside the gene matches: 9. The CDR3 loop reads CASSHFTSGVRNEQFF. The CDR3 nucleotides are TGCGCCAGCAGCCACTTCACTAGCGGGGTTCGAAATGAGCAGTTCTTC.

For this clonotype: One end of the junction fails to match germline, which may point to a read error. The CDR3 nucleotides read TGTGCCAGCAGTTACTCAGGCAAGACCTACGGGCAGTACTTC. Its translation: CASSYSGKTYGQYF. The chain recombines TRBV6-5 with TRBJ2-7; D is undetermined. CDR3 size: 14 residues. Looked up from germline, CDR1 is MNHEY and CDR2 is SVGAGI.

CDR3 nucleotides: TGCGCCAGCAGCTGGGTAGCGGGGGGGGAAGAGACCCAGTACTTC. Translation gives CASSWVAGGEETQYF. V and J are TRBV5-1 and TRBJ2-5, with TRBD2 matching 11 bases. The V gene's germline CDR1 is SGHRS and CDR2 YFSETQ. This CDR3 has 15 residues. V gave up 3 bases and J gave up 3 bases; unmatched junction bases: 4.

The V call is TRBV19, the J call TRBJ2-3, with a possible D match to TRBD2 (6 bases). Germline-derived CDR1 and CDR2 are LNHDA and SQIVND (reference sequence). The CDR3 spans 15 residues. The germline V and J ends were trimmed by 6 bases and 6 bases, with 19 bases remaining between them. CDR3 amino acids: CASSKAAGRRDTQYF. The CDR3 region has the DNA TGTGCCAGTAGCAAAGCGGCGGGGCGCCGGGATACGCAGTATTTT. Full variable domain (outside the CDR3, taken from reference TRBV19 and TRBJ2-3): DGGITQSPKYLFRKEGQNVTLSCEQNLNHDAMYWYRQDPGQGLRLIYYSQIVNDFQKGDIAEGYSVSREKKESFPLTVTSAQKNPTAFYLCASSKAAGRRDTQYFGPGTRLTVL.

The gene calls are TRBV29-1 and TRBJ1-2; TRBD1 agrees at 8 bases. V lost 7 bases and J lost 5; bases outside the gene matches: 6. This CDR3 has 12 residues. Germline V lookup: CDR1 SQVTM, CDR2 ANQGSEA. The CDR3 region is CSAKQGEYGYTF. The DNA of the CDR3 is TGCAGCGCAAAACAGGGGGAGTATGGCTACACCTTC.

This chain links TRBV7-2 with TRBJ1-2; D is uncertain. Germline V gene data show CDR1 as SGHTA and CDR2 as FQGNSA. V was pared by 2 bases and J by 8 bases, with 15 bases between. The CDR3 spans 14 residues. This CDR3 is CASSLSWQRDGYTF. CDR3 nucleotides: TGTGCCAGCAGCTTATCATGGCAGAGAGACGGCTACACCTTC.

This clonotype was seen a handful of times. The chain has TRBV4-2 and TRBJ2-1; possible D gene TRBD2, 5 bases. Deletions cut 0 bases from V and 6 bases from J, with 12 bases between. The CDR3 runs to 15 residues. Germline values: CDR1 LGHNA, CDR2 YNFKEQ. CDR3 loop: CASSQDRGFGNEQFF. CDR3 DNA: TGTGCCAGCAGCCAAGATCGCGGGTTTGGCAATGAGCAGTTCTTC.

This clonotype showed up many times. The J gene is TRBJ2-7, the V gene TRBV7-2; the D gene is possibly TRBD1 (6 bases). This CDR3 contains 15 residues. The V and J ends lost 5 bases and 2 bases respectively, with 16 bases between them. Germline CDR1 and CDR2: SGHTA and FQGNSA. The DNA of the CDR3 is TGTGCCAGCAGCCCATCTGGGACAAATCCCTACGAGCAGTACTTC. It is translated as CASSPSGTNPYEQYF.

The rearrangement joins TRBV12-3 or TRBV12-4 to TRBJ2-3; D unclear. V gave up 3 bases and J gave up 9 bases, with 7 bases separating them. The CDR3 spans 11 residues. CDR3 sequence reads: CASSFRMTQYF. DNA for the CDR3: TGTGCCAGCAGTTTCAGGATGACGCAGTATTTT.

This clonotype was seen a few times. The chain combines TRBV27 with TRBJ2-5; TRBD1 matches 10 bases. Looked up from germline, CDR1 is MNHEY and CDR2 is SMNVEV (reference sequence). V shed 5 bases, J shed 5 bases, and the junction held 8 bases outside the gene matches. The CDR3 length is 15 residues. CDR3 loop: CASSAGTGELETQYF. The CDR3 DNA sequence: TGTGCCAGCAGTGCCGGGACAGGGGAACTCGAGACCCAGTACTTC.

The chain links TRBV2 to TRBJ2-3, with D possibly matching TRBD2 (6 bases). The CDR3 spans 16 residues. Trimming left V 6 bases short and J 2 bases short, with 18 bases between. Germline lookup yields CDR1 SNHLY and CDR2 FYNNEI. The CDR3 DNA is TGTGCCAGCAGGGACGGGACTTCAGGACCCACAGATACGCAGTATTTT. Residues: CASRDGTSGPTDTQYF.

V usage is TRBV20-1 and J usage is TRBJ2-2, with a possible D match to TRBD2 (6 bases). With 5 bases removed from V and 1 base from J, the gap between germline ends came to 14 bases. Germline values: CDR1 DFQATT, CDR2 SNEGSKA (reference sequence). The CDR3 length is 15 residues. CDR3 bases: TGCAGTGCTTCCCGGGACGGGAGGAACACCGGGGAGCTGTTTTTT. This translates into CSASRDGRNTGELFF.